This entry features one T cell receptor beta chain sequence. Its antigen is as yet unknown. The sample is drawn from a study of response to subunit inactivated influenza vaccine. Regarding the study as a whole: Authors suggested few new T cells are recruited by each seasonal influenza vaccination.

TCRdb reprocessed the RT-PCR reads via MiXCR and lists one record per CDR3 protein. Counted here are approximately 500,000 distinct CDR3 sequences, around 13% occurring once; the ten biggest clones make up about an eighth. CDR3 length: 16 amino acids. Losses at the gene ends were 3 bases for V and 3 bases for J; bases not matched to a gene: 10. Germline V gives CDR1 SGHVS, CDR2 FQNEAQ. The source of this sequence is a man aged 45-65 years who received an inactivated influenza vaccine. The chain uses TRBV7-8 and TRBJ2-7; 8 bases line up with TRBD2. Sequenced here: PBMCs from blood, sampled 45 days after vaccination. The CDR3 sequence is CASSFGRERGYYEQYF. CDR3 nucleotide sequence: TGTGCCAGCAGCTTTGGCCGTGAGCGGGGGTACTACGAGCAGTACTTC.